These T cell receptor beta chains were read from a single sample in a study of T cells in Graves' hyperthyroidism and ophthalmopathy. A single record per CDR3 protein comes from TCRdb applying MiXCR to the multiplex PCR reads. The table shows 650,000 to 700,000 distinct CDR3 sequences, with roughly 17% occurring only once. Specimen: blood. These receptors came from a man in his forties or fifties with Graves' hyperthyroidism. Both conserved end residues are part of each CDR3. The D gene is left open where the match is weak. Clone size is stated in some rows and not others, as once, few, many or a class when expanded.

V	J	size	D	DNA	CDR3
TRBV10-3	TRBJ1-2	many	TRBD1	TGTGCCATCAGTGATACCGGACAGGCGACCTATGGCTACACCTTC	CAISDTGQATYGYTF
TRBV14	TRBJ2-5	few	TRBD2	TGTGCCAGCAGCCAAGGGGGGGGAGGAAACCAGTACTTC	CASSQGGGGNQYF
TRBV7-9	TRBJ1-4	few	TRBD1	TGTGCCAGCAGCAAGGGACAGGGGGGTGAAAAACTGTTTTTT	CASSKGQGGEKLFF
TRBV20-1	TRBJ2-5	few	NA	TGCAGTGCAGTGGGAGTAGTTGAGACCCAGTACTTC	CSAVGVVETQYF
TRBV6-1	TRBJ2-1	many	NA	TGTGCCAGCAGTTTCGCCCCAGGGTTCAATGAGCAGTTCTTC	CASSFAPGFNEQFF
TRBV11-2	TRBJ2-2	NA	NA	TGTGCCAGCATCCTTTTTGGGGACGGGGAGCTGTTTTTT	CASILFGDGELFF
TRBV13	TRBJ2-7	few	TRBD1	TGTGCCAGCAGCCCGAGGGACAGGGGGAGTCACTACGAGCAGTACTTC	CASSPRDRGSHYEQYF
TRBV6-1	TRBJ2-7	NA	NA	TGTGCCAGCGGACCAGGAGGCGCCGATTCCTACGAGCAGTACTTC	CASGPGGADSYEQYF
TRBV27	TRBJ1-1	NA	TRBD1	TGTGCCAGCAGCTCGGACAGGGTGATGAACATTGAAGCTTTCTTT	CASSSDRVMNIEAFF
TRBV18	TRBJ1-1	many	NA	TGTGCCAGCTCACCCGACCTGGGGAGGACTGAAGCTTTCTTT	CASSPDLGRTEAFF
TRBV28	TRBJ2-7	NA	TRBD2	TGTGCCAGCAGTCCGGCCCTGGGTCTAGCGGTCTACGAGCAGTACTTC	CASSPALGLAVYEQYF
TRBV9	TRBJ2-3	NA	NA	TGTGCCAGCAGCGAAGGGGGAGGCGGGACAGATACGCAGTATTTT	CASSEGGGGTDTQYF
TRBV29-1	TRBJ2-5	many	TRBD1	TGCAGCGTGGGACAGGGGGCCTCAGAGACCCAGTACTTC	CSVGQGASETQYF
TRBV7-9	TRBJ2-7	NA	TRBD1	TGTGCCAGCAGCTTAGAACGACAGGGATCCTACGAGCAGTACTTC	CASSLERQGSYEQYF
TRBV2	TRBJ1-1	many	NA	TGTGCCAGCAGTGGTCGAGGAGGGATCACTGAAGCTTTCTTT	CASSGRGGITEAFF
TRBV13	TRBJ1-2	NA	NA	TGTGCCAGCAGCTCCCCAGCCGATCCAAACTATGGCTACACCTTC	CASSSPADPNYGYTF
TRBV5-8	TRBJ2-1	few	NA	TGTGCCAGCAGCCCGCGACTAGTCCGGCAGTTCTTC	CASSPRLVRQFF
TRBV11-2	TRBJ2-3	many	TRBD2	TGTGCCAGCAGTCGAACTAGCGGGAGGGCTCTATACGCAGATACGCAGTATTTT	CASSRTSGRALYADTQYF
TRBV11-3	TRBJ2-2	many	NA	TGTGCCAGCAGCTTCACAGACACCGGGGAGCTGTTTTTT	CASSFTDTGELFF
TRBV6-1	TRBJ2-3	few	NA	TGTGCCAGCAGTACTGTTTGGGGCGCAAGGGTTGATACGCAGTATTTT	CASSTVWGARVDTQYF
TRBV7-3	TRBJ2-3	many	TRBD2	TGTGCCAGCAGCACCGGACTAGCGGGAGATACGCAGTATTTT	CASSTGLAGDTQYF
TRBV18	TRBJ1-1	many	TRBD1	TGTGCCAGCTCACCTCCGGGACAGGGAGGATTTGCTTTCTTT	CASSPPGQGGFAFF
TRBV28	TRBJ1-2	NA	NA	TGTGCCAGCAGTTTATATGGCGGAGAACCTATTGGCTACACCTTC	CASSLYGGEPIGYTF
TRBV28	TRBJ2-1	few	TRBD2	TGTGCCAGCAGCTACCCACTTGCGGGAGGGAACAATGAGCAGTTCTTC	CASSYPLAGGNNEQFF
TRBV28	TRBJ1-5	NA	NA	TGTGCCAGCAGTTTATCCCCGATGCAGCCCCAGCATTTT	CASSLSPMQPQHF
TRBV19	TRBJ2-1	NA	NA	TGTGCCAGTAGAAGACGGGGAATTGAGAATGAGCAGTTCTTC	CASRRRGIENEQFF
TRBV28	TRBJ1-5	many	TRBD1	TGTGCCAGCAGTAACAGGGGTTTGGGCAATCAGCCCCAGCATTTT	CASSNRGLGNQPQHF
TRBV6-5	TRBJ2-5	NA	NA	TGTGCCAGCAGTTACGACCCTCTAGGAGTCAAAGAGACCCAGTACTTC	CASSYDPLGVKETQYF
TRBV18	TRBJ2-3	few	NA	TGTGCCAGCTCATCATTAACGGCTAGTTTAACTGCAGATACGCAGTATTTT	CASSSLTASLTADTQYF
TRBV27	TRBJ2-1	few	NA	TGTGCCAGCAGTTTCTCCGTGGGACTCAGCTCCTACAATGAGCAGTTCTTC	CASSFSVGLSSYNEQFF
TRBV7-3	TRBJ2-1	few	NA	TGTGCCAGCAGCTTATCCGGGGGATCCGAGCAGTTCTTC	CASSLSGGSEQFF
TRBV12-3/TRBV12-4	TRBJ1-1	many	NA	TGTGCCAGCAGTTTTTCTGCGGCAATACACAATGAAGCTTTCTTT	CASSFSAAIHNEAFF
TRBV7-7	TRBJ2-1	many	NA	TGTGCTAGCAGCTTAGCGCCGACGAGCTCCTACAATGAGCAGTTCTTC	CASSLAPTSSYNEQFF
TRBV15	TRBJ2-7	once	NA	TGTGCCACCAGCAGAGAGGCACTAGCTGGCTCCTACGAGCAGTACTTC	CATSREALAGSYEQYF
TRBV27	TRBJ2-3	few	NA	TGTGCCAGCAGTTCCATGGCCCCAGATACGCAGTATTTT	CASSSMAPDTQYF
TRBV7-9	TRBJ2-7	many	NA	TGTGCCAGCAGCTTACAGGGGTCCGAGCAGTACTTC	CASSLQGSEQYF
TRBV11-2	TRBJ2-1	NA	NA	TGTGCCAGCAGCTTAGAGGGGGCGGCCTACAATGCGCAGTTCTTC	CASSLEGAAYNAQFF
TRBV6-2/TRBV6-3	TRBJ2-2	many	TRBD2	TGTGCCAGCAGTTACGATGGACTAGCGCGGACCGGGGAGCTGTTTTTT	CASSYDGLARTGELFF
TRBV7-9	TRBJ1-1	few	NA	TGTGCCAGCAGCTCAACTCGCACTCGGACGGGGAACACTGAAGCTCTCTTT	CASSSTRTRTGNTEALF
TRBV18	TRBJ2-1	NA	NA	TGTGCCAGCTCACTGTCTCGCAGGTACAATGAGCAGTTCTTC	CASSLSRRYNEQFF
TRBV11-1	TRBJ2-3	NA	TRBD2	TGTGCCAGCAGCTTCTCTAGCGGGAGTCAGGGAGATACGCAGTATTTT	CASSFSSGSQGDTQYF
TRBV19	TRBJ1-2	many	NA	TGTGCCAGTAGGAAAATCGGGGGCGTCATGTATGGCTACACCTTC	CASRKIGGVMYGYTF
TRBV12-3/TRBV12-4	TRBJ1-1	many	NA	TGTGCCAGCAGTTTCCAGATAACTGAAGCTTTCTTT	CASSFQITEAFF
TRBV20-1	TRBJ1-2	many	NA	TGCAGTGCTAGAGTTCGGTCGGGGTATGGCTACACCTTC	CSARVRSGYGYTF
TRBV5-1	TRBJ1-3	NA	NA	TGCGCCAGCAGCCTGGGCAGACCTGGAAACACCATATATTTT	CASSLGRPGNTIYF
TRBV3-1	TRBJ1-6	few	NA	TGTGCCAGCAGCCGGGGACCGGACCCGAGCAAATCACCCCTCCACTTT	CASSRGPDPSKSPLHF